One T cell receptor (beta chain) is described in this entry. Its specificity is not known. The PCR used 60 Vbeta and 13 Jbeta primers. TCRdb's copy holds only in-frame clones and misses some; the assay was immunoSEQ multiplex PCR. The sample yields over 200,000 clones, approximately 78% seen once. The data belong to a study of cytomegalovirus exposure and HLA in healthy donors. At the level of the study: Genotyping showed around four fifths of over 350 donors falling in the Caucasian-associated ancestry cluster.

Whereas donors were nominally healthy upon sampling, unrecorded immune exposures were probable. Study-wide points: In vitro checks showed that a few CMV-associated chains really do target CMV antigens. When analyzed later, a missense DCLRE1C variant was found to be linked to TCR beta V- and J-gene trimming.

In germline, CDR1 is SGHDT, CDR2 YYEEEE. The CDR3 has 16 residues. Deletions cut 4 bases from V and 4 bases from J, with 20 bases between. The sample taken for sequencing was PBMCs. The chain has TRBV5-6 and TRBJ2-5, with D perhaps matching TRBD2 (6 bases). The TCR comes from a male donor in good health and CMV-seronegative. CDR3 region: CASSGGSGDSPETQYF. CDR3 nucleotide sequence: TGTGCCAGCAGCGGAGGTTCGGGGGATAGTCCAGAGACCCAGTACTTC.